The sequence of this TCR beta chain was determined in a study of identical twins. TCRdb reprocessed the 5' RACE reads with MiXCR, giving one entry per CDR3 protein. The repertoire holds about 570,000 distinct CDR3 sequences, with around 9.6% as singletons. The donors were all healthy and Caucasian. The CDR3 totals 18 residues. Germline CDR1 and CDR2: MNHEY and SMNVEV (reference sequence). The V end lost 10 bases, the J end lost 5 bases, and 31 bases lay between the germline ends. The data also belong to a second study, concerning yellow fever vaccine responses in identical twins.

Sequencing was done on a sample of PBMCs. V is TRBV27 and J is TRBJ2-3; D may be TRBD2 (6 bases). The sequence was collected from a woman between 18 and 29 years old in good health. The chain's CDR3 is CANQWGVIAAPRGDTQYF. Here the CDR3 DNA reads TGTGCCAACCAGTGGGGGGTGATAGCGGCCCCGCGAGGAGATACGCAGTATTTT.